Sequencing of this T cell receptor beta chain was carried out in a study of T-cell reconstitution after alpha-beta-depleted transplantation in children. In its sample, this clonotype was seen many times. It was with unique molecular identifiers that the TCRbeta library was prepared. TCRdb used MiXCR to reprocess the PCR reads, holding one entry per CDR3 protein. The repertoire holds around 200,000 distinct CDR3 sequences, about 8.7% seen once, with 35% in the top ten. Germline lookup yields CDR1 SGDLS and CDR2 YYNGEE. Trimming removed 0 bases from V and 7 bases from J, with 14 bases in between. This CDR3 contains 15 residues.

This sequence joins TRBV9 and TRBJ2-1; weak D call: TRBD2 (6 bases). The source is a male patient aged 2-10 years who had a stem cell transplant for acute myeloid leukemia, so the T cells may come from the graft donor. The sample was PBMCs, mostly from graft donor cells, taken 360 days after TCRalphabeta/CD19-depleted stem cell transplant. This CDR3 is CASSVGLGVGNEQFF. In nucleotides, the CDR3 is TGTGCCAGCAGCGTAGGACTAGGGGTCGGAAATGAGCAGTTCTTC.